The entry below gives a single T cell receptor (beta chain) sequence along with its context. Profiled with immunoSEQ multiplex PCR; TCRdb holds only in-frame clones, not every one. The sample lists 200,000 to 300,000 clones, approximately 85% occurring once. This specimen belongs to a study of blood T cell repertoires in COVID-19. Study information: Italy, Spain and the United States were the sources of the convalescent and acute COVID-19 samples.

The CDR3 totals 19 residues. Germline CDR1 is SGHRS and CDR2 is YFSETQ. V shed 4 bases and J 0 bases; nucleotides not matched to a gene: 15. The sample taken for sequencing was peripheral blood. This chain joins TRBV5-1 and TRBJ1-4, with 7 bases identical to TRBD1. This sequence was found in a man between 50 and 59 years old with COVID-19, enrolled during active disease. The CDR3 loop reads CASSLESRTGDATNEKLFF. DNA for the CDR3: TGCGCCAGCAGCCTCGAATCACGGACAGGAGACGCAACTAATGAAAAACTGTTTTTT.